The next 25 T cell receptor beta chains were all read from a single sample in a study of T cell clonality in common variable immunodeficiency. The study, taken as a whole, reports: Common variable immunodeficiency TCR beta sequences reportedly had fewer deletions and N-nucleotide insertions.

These TCRs are of unknown antigen specificity. This table comes from immunoSEQ multiplex PCR, and its TCRdb copy is limited to in-frame clones, with some not included. The data show approximately 15,000 clones, with none appearing a single time. The sample was peripheral blood mononuclear cells. Receptors were obtained from a human donor with common variable immunodeficiency.

As regards this clone: The CDR3 is cut off 3 residues early in the read; its end comes from the germline J gene. This chain connects TRBV7-2 to TRBJ1-2, with D maybe TRBD1 (5 bases). This CDR3 is built from 14 residues. Trimming pared 5 bases from V and 7 bases from J, leaving 17 bases between. CDR1 is SGHTA and CDR2 is FQGNSA in the germline V gene. The part of the CDR3 DNA that was read is TGTGCCAGCAGCCCATTTGCGGGGGGTACTGGC. This gives the protein CASSPFAGGTG. The complete CDR3 protein is CASSPFAGGTGYTF.

This clone has a count of ten or more. The CDR3 is cut off 3 residues early in the read; its end comes from the germline J gene. V usage is TRBV2 and J usage is TRBJ2-1, with 11 bases identical to TRBD2. Germline CDR1 reads SNHLY; CDR2 reads FYNNEI. This CDR3 spans 14 amino acids. The trim removed 5 bases at V and 7 bases at J, leaving 4 bases unmatched. CDR3 region: CASSLAGGHNEQFF. The sequenced CDR3 bases are TGTGCCAGCAGTCTAGCGGGAGGTCATAATGAG.

In its sample, this clone was seen a few times. Read sequence stops 3 residues before the CDR3 end, and the germline J gene provides the missing end. The gene calls are TRBV6-1 and TRBJ2-5; possibly TRBD1 or TRBD2 for D (5 bases each). The CDR3 totals 15 residues. Germline assignment: CDR1 MNHNS and CDR2 SASEGT. Between the trimmed V and J ends, which lost 2 bases and 4 bases, there was a span of 14 bases. The CDR3 bases that were read are TGTGCCAGCAGTGAAAATCATCTGAGGGGAGAGACC. This sequence encodes CASSENHLRGET. The full CDR3 protein is CASSENHLRGETQYF.

Comments on this clone: The sequenced fragment ends 3 residues before the CDR3 boundary, so the rest is inferred from the germline J gene. J is TRBJ2-7 and V is TRBV18; 9 positions agree with TRBD1. Germline V gene lookup returns CDR1 KGHSH and CDR2 LQKENI. V trimming: 3 bases; J trimming: 4 bases; junction bases outside the gene matches: 4. The CDR3 contains 14 residues. The CDR3 here is CASSPVQGAYEQYF. CDR3 DNA, as far as it was read: TGTGCCAGCTCACCCGTACAGGGGGCGTACGAG.

This clone was seen ten or more times. The sequence runs out 3 residues before the end of the CDR3; the remainder is reconstructed from the germline J gene. This chain joins TRBV18 and TRBJ1-4, with 9 bases matching TRBD1. J lost 4 bases, V lost 4 bases, and 7 bases had no gene match. Germline loops: CDR1 KGHSH, CDR2 LQKENI. There are 16 residues in the CDR3. Partial CDR3 DNA: TGTGCCAGCTCACGCCTGACAGGGGGGTTTAATGAAAAA. It yields the protein CASSRLTGGFNEK. From start to end, the CDR3 is CASSRLTGGFNEKLFF.

This clone was counted only a few times. The sequenced fragment ends 3 residues before the CDR3 boundary, so the rest is inferred from the germline J gene. The rearrangement links TRBV29-1 to TRBJ1-2; TRBD1 matches 8 bases. Germline V gene sequence: CDR1 SQVTM, CDR2 ANQGSEA. V was pared by 6 bases and J by 3 bases, with 6 bases of the junction left unmatched. CDR3 length equals 13 residues. The CDR3 is CSVDPGGYYGYTF. CDR3 bases read: TGCAGCGTCGATCCAGGGGGCTACTATGGC.

This clone was seen a few times. The CDR3 bases that were read are TGTGCCAGCAGCCCGGACAGGGGTCCGTACGAG. Amino acid sequence: CASSPDRGPYE. The whole CDR3 region reads CASSPDRGPYEQYF. The rearrangement links TRBV7-8 to TRBJ2-7, with 9 positions matching TRBD1. The read is 3 residues too short to cover the CDR3 end, so that end is filled in from the germline J gene. V trimming: 5 bases; J trimming: 4 bases; junction bases outside the gene matches: 6. The CDR3 has 14 residues. CDR1 SGHVS and CDR2 FQNEAQ come from the germline V gene.

Regarding this clone: The read is 3 residues too short to cover the CDR3 end, so that end is filled in from the germline J gene. The rearrangement links TRBV7-8 to TRBJ2-7, with 14 bases aligning to TRBD2. Germline values: CDR1 SGHVS, CDR2 FQNEAQ. The CDR3 is made up of 17 amino acids. V shed 3 bases, J shed 0 bases, and the junction held 4 bases outside the gene matches. CDR3 protein: CASSFGLAGGFSYEQYF. The sequenced CDR3 bases are TGTGCCAGCAGCTTCGGACTAGCGGGGGGCTTCTCCTACGAG.

Details on this clone: Read sequence stops 3 residues before the CDR3 end, and the germline J gene provides the missing end. V usage is TRBV2 and J usage is TRBJ2-1; TRBD1 aligns across 7 bases. Trimming removed 4 bases from V and 9 bases from J; junction bases left unmatched: 12. The CDR3 covers 15 residues. Germline values: CDR1 SNHLY, CDR2 FYNNEI. The sequenced part of the CDR3 DNA is TGTGCCAGCAGTGCTCCACCGACAGGGTTGGGTGAG. Translated: CASSAPPTGLGE. The entire CDR3 is CASSAPPTGLGEQFF.

This clone was counted a few times. The DNA ends 3 residues before the CDR3 does, and the rest of the CDR3 is filled in from the germline J gene. The J gene is TRBJ1-2, the V gene TRBV7-3; 8 bases are shared with TRBD1. The CDR3 is 15 residues long. Germline V gene lookup returns CDR1 SGHTA and CDR2 FQGTGA. The V and J ends lost 5 bases and 5 bases, in that order; junction bases with no gene match: 10. The CDR3 sequence: CASSRSGTGDYGYTF. The DNA read from the CDR3 is TGTGCCAGCAGCCGAAGCGGGACAGGTGATTATGGC. Combining the CDR3 with reference TRBV7-3 and TRBJ1-2 gives the whole variable domain GAGVSQTPSNKVTEKGKYVELRCDPISGHTALYWYRQSLGQGPEFLIYFQGTGAADDSGLPNDRFFAVRPEGSVSTLKIQRTERGDSAVYLCASSRSGTGDYGYTFGSGTRLTVV.

Turning to this clone: The CDR3 goes on 3 residues after the read ends, and that part is filled in from the germline J gene. The gene calls are TRBV19 and TRBJ1-3; D gene unclear. This CDR3 is built from 14 residues. In germline, CDR1 is LNHDA, CDR2 SQIVND (reference sequence). V lost 5 bases and J 6 bases, leaving 14 bases between the germline ends. CDR3 amino acids: CASSAHTRENTIYF. The sequenced part of the CDR3 DNA is TGTGCCAGTAGTGCCCACACTAGGGAAAACACC.

This clone was found many times. The CDR3 end is not reached by the read, which stops 3 residues before it; the germline J gene fills it in. This sequence joins TRBV5-4 and TRBJ2-2; no definite D call. Trimming cost V 4 bases and J 4 bases, with 8 bases left between them. CDR3 length equals 13 residues. CDR1 is SGHNT, CDR2 YYREEE, per germline (reference sequence). The CDR3 is CASSPSLTGELFF. CDR3 bases read: TGTGCCAGCAGCCCCTCTCTCACCGGGGAG.

For this clone: The observed sequence ends 3 residues before the CDR3 terminus, with the missing tail filled in from the germline J gene. The chain carries TRBV7-9 and TRBJ2-5; D might be TRBD1 (7 bases). Germline values: CDR1 SEHNR, CDR2 FQNEAQ (reference sequence). CDR3 size: 15 residues. The V and J ends lost 7 bases and 4 bases respectively, with 19 bases between them. The part of the CDR3 DNA that was read is TGTGCCAGCACCCTTAGGGCAGGGGGAGGAGAGACC. This encodes CASTLRAGGGET. The entire CDR3 reads CASTLRAGGGETQYF.

This clone has at least ten counts. The read ends 3 residues before the CDR3 terminus; that terminus is restored from the germline J gene. This sequence joins TRBV7-2 and TRBJ1-2; perhaps TRBD1 as D (5 bases). The CDR3 length is 13 residues. Germline-derived CDR1 and CDR2 are SGHTA and FQGNSA. The V end lost 3 bases, the J end lost 4 bases, and 9 bases lay between the germline ends. CDR3 residues: CASSLGGSYGYTF. The CDR3 bases that were read are TGTGCCAGCAGCTTGGGGGGGTCCTATGGC.

A remark on this clone: The CDR3 extends 3 residues past the end of the read, so its final part is completed from the germline J gene. J is TRBJ2-7 and V is TRBV7-9; 7 bases are shared with TRBD2. Germline trimming cut 3 bases from V and 3 bases from J; bases unmatched to any gene: 2. CDR3 length equals 13 residues. Germline loops: CDR1 SEHNR, CDR2 FQNEAQ (reference sequence). CDR3 bases read: TGTGCCAGCAGCTTGGGGGGGTACTACGAG. This codes for CASSLGGYYE. The full CDR3 protein is CASSLGGYYEQYF. Filled out from reference TRBV7-9 and TRBJ2-7, the complete variable domain reads DTGVSQNPRHKITKRGQNVTFRCDPISEHNRLYWYRQTLGQGPEFLTYFQNEAQLEKSRLLSDRFSAERPKGSFSTLEIQRTEQGDSAMYLCASSLGGYYEQYFGPGTRLTVT.

A few counts support this clone. The DNA read from the CDR3 is TGCGCCAGCAGCTTGGGCGGGGCCTCCTACAATGAG. This sequence encodes CASSLGGASYNE. The whole CDR3 protein is CASSLGGASYNEQFF. The rearrangement links TRBV5-1 to TRBJ2-1; weak D call: TRBD2 (6 bases). The missing CDR3 end, 3 residues past where the read stops, is filled in from the germline J gene. The CDR3 is 15 amino acids. The V gene lost 0 bases and the J gene lost 0 bases, with 7 bases spanning the gap. From germline, CDR1 is SGHRS and CDR2 YFSETQ.

With regard to this clone: The read is 3 residues too short to cover the CDR3 end, so that end is filled in from the germline J gene. V and J are TRBV7-9 and TRBJ2-2; D remains ambiguous. Germline CDR1 SEHNR, CDR2 FQNEAQ (reference sequence). V dropped 5 bases and J dropped 3 bases, with 10 bases sitting between them. The CDR3 contains 14 residues. The CDR3 is CASSPRAYTGELFF. Partial CDR3 DNA: TGTGCCAGCAGCCCGCGAGCGTACACCGGGGAG.

Worth noting for this clone: The CDR3 is cut off 3 residues early in the read; its end comes from the germline J gene. The chain joins TRBV18 to TRBJ2-5, with D tentatively TRBD1 (6 bases). Trimming stripped 3 bases from V and 4 bases from J, with 9 bases between. The length of the CDR3 is 13 residues. Germline assignment: CDR1 KGHSH and CDR2 LQKENI. The CDR3 loop reads CASSPSQGETQYF. The CDR3 DNA, read in part, is TGTGCCAGCTCACCGTCACAGGGAGAGACC. The full variable domain, with the rest looked up from reference TRBV18 and TRBJ2-5, is NAGVMQNPRHLVRRRGQEARLRCSPMKGHSHVYWYRQLPEEGLKFMVYLQKENIIDESGMPKERFSAEFPKEGPSILRIQQVVRGDSAAYFCASSPSQGETQYFGPGTRLLVL.

This clone has a handful of counts. The CDR3 goes on 3 residues after the read ends, and that part is filled in from the germline J gene. The chain recombines TRBV2 with TRBJ1-4; 7 bases are a match to TRBD1. The CDR3 has 14 amino acids. V lost 3 bases to trimming and J lost 3 bases; unmatched junction nucleotides: 1. Germline loops: CDR1 SNHLY, CDR2 FYNNEI. The CDR3 spells CASSEGTANEKLFF. The covered CDR3 bases are TGTGCCAGCAGTGAGGGGACAGCTAATGAAAAA.

This clone was counted between two and nine times. The read terminates 3 residues ahead of where the CDR3 ends, so the germline J gene completes it. J is TRBJ2-7 and V is TRBV11-2; 9 bases fit TRBD1. Per germline, CDR1 SGHAT and CDR2 FQNNGV. Losses at the gene ends were 4 bases for V and 3 bases for J; bases not matched to a gene: 1. The CDR3 spans 13 residues. CDR3 loop: CASSWDRDYEQYF. The part of the CDR3 DNA that was read is TGTGCCAGCAGCTGGGACAGGGACTACGAG.

There are many counts of this clone. Sequencing ends 3 residues short of the CDR3 end; the germline J gene provides the rest. V is TRBV2 and J is TRBJ2-3; D possibly corresponds to TRBD2 (6 bases). This CDR3 has 19 amino acids. The germline CDR1 and CDR2 sequences are SNHLY and FYNNEI. V was clipped by 4 bases and J by 1 base, with 24 bases between them. CDR3 DNA, as far as it was read: TGTGCCAGCAGTGTCTCCCCGGGACTTACAAAAGGCGGCACAGATACG. This sequence encodes CASSVSPGLTKGGTDT. The full CDR3 sequence reads CASSVSPGLTKGGTDTQYF.

Comment on this clone: The CDR3 goes on 3 residues after the read ends, and that part is filled in from the germline J gene. The chain employs TRBV7-2 and TRBJ2-1; D call uncertain. CDR1 and CDR2 (germline): SGHTA, FQGNSA. CDR3 length equals 13 residues. V dropped 1 base and J dropped 7 bases, with 8 bases sitting between them. The chain's CDR3 is CASSLGPRNEQFF. CDR3 bases read: TGTGCCAGCAGCTTAGGCCCTCGGAATGAG.

As to this clone: The read stops 3 residues short of the end of the CDR3; the missing end is completed from the germline J gene. The rearrangement joins TRBV19 to TRBJ1-5; 8 bases are a match to TRBD1. The germline V gene encodes CDR1 LNHDA and CDR2 SQIVND (reference sequence). V gave up 7 bases and J gave up 7 bases; unmatched junction bases: 9. The CDR3 runs 14 residues. The CDR3 bases that were read are TGTGCCAGTATCCAGACAGGGGAGGGACAGCCC. Its translation is CASIQTGEGQP. The entire CDR3 protein is CASIQTGEGQPQHF.

Remarks on this clone: The read falls 3 residues short of the CDR3 end, and the missing part is taken from the germline J gene. The gene calls are TRBV7-9 and TRBJ2-1; possibly TRBD1 for D (6 bases). Between the trimmed V and J ends, which lost 1 base and 8 bases, there was a span of 12 bases. CDR1 and CDR2 (germline): SEHNR, FQNEAQ (reference sequence). This CDR3 is 14 amino acids long. The covered CDR3 bases are TGTGCCAGCAGCTTAGACGCCAGGGGCTATGAG. Translated: CASSLDARGYE. In full, the CDR3 reads CASSLDARGYEQFF.

This clone has just a few counts. The CDR3 end is not reached by the read, which stops 3 residues before it; the germline J gene fills it in. V usage is TRBV19 and J usage is TRBJ1-5; 7 positions agree with TRBD1. CDR1 is LNHDA, CDR2 SQIVND, per germline (reference sequence). The junction had 3 bases not matched to a gene; V was cut back by 4 bases and J by 3 bases. The CDR3 sequence is 14 residues long. The sequenced part of the CDR3 DNA is TGTGCCAGTAGTACCACAGGGGCCAATCAGCCC. Its translation: CASSTTGANQP. The entire CDR3 protein is CASSTTGANQPQHF.